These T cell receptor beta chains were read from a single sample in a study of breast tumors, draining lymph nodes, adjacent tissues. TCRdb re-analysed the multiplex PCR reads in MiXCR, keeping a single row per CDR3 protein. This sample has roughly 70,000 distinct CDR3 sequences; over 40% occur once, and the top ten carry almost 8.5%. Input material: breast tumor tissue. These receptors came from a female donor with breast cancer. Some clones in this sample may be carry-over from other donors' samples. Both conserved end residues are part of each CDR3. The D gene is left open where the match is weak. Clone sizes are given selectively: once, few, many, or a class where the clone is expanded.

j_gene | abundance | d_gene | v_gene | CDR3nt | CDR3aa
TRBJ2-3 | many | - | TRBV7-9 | TGTGCCAGCAGCTTCACAGATACGCAGTATTTT | CASSFTDTQYF
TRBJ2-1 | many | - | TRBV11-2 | TGTGCCAGCAGCTTAGAAGGGGTGAGTTACCACAATGAGCAGTTCTTC | CASSLEGVSYHNEQFF
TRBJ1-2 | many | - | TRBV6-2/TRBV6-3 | TGTGCCAGCAGCTCCCAAGGTCGGGAGTATGGCTACACCTTC | CASSSQGREYGYTF
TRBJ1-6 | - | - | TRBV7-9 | TGTGCCAGCAGCCCGAGCTCCTATAATTCACCCCTCCACTTT | CASSPSSYNSPLHF
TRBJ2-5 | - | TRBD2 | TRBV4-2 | TGTGCCAGCAGCCCCCCAACCGAGTGGGGGGGGACCCAGTACTTC | CASSPPTEWGGTQYF
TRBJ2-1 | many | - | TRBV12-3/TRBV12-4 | TGTGCCAGCAGTATCACCCGACCTTTCAATGAGCAGTTCTTC | CASSITRPFNEQFF
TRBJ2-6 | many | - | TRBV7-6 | TGTGCCAGCAGCGCCCCAAGTGAGGTCAGCTCTGGGGCCAACGTCCTGACTTTC | CASSAPSEVSSGANVLTF
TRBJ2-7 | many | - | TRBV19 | TGTGCCAGTTCGACAGGACACCAGTCCTACGAGCAGTACTTC | CASSTGHQSYEQYF
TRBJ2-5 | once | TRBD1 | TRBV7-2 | TGTGCCAGCAGCTCTGACAGGGTGATGGCCCAGTACTTC | CASSSDRVMAQYF
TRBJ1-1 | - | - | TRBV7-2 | TGTGCCAGCAGCCCTCGGTGGAGCCCAGTAATGAACACTGAAGCTTTCTTT | CASSPRWSPVMNTEAFF
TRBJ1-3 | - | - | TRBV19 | TGTGCCAGTAGTTACCGGGACGTGGGACTAGGAAACACCATATATTTT | CASSYRDVGLGNTIYF
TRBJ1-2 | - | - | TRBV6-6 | TGTGCCAGCAGTCCCCCGGGCGTAATCTTTTTCAGTGGCTACACCTTC | CASSPPGVIFFSGYTF
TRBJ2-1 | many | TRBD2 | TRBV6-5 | TGTGCCAGCAGTCCGCTCAGCGGGGGGACCTTATACAATGAGCAGTTCTTC | CASSPLSGGTLYNEQFF
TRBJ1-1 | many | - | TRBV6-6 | TGTGCCAGCAGTTACCGGGACGAAGCTTTCTTT | CASSYRDEAFF
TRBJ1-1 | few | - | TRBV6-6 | TGTGCCAGCAGTTATGGGGGGCTTGACACTGAAGCTTTCTTT | CASSYGGLDTEAFF
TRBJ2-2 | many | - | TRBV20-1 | TGCAGTGCTAGAGATGCCAGGGGGAACACCGGGGAGCTGTTTTTT | CSARDARGNTGELFF
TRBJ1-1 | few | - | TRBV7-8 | TGTGCCAGCAGTTTTCCGGGACGGACCATGAACACTGAAGCTTTCTTT | CASSFPGRTMNTEAFF
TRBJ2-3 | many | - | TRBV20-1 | TGCAGTGCCCAACTTGGTTCAGATACGCAGTATTTT | CSAQLGSDTQYF
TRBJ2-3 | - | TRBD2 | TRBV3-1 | TGTGCCAGCAGCCTAAAAAGCGGGAGGGCCCAACAGTATTTT | CASSLKSGRAQQYF
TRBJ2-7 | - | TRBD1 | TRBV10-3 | TGTGCCATCAGTCGAGACAGGGGCGGGCGGTACTTC | CAISRDRGGRYF
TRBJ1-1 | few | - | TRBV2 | TGTGCCAGATTTAGCACTGAAGCTTTCTTT | CARFSTEAFF
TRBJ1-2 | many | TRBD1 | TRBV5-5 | TGTGCCAGCAGCCCACGACAGGGGGGGACGAACTATGGCTACACCTTC | CASSPRQGGTNYGYTF
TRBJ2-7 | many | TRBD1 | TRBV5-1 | TGCGCCAGCAGCTGGACAGGAGCCTACGAGCAGTACTTC | CASSWTGAYEQYF
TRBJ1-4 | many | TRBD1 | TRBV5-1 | TGCGCCAGCAGCTTGGTCGGGACAGGGGGTGAAAAACTGTTTTTT | CASSLVGTGGEKLFF
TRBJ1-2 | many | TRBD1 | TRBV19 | TGTGCCAGTAGCCCAGACAGGGGGCGCGTCTATGGCTACACCTTC | CASSPDRGRVYGYTF
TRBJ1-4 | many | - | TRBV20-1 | TGCAGTGCTAGAGATCCCAGATCCAATGAAAAACTGTTTTTT | CSARDPRSNEKLFF
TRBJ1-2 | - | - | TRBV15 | TGTGCCACCAGCAGTAGCGGGGGCGATGGCTACACCTTC | CATSSSGGDGYTF
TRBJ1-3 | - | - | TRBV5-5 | TGTGCCAGCAGCTTAGAAACTGGGGCTAGTTCTGGAAACACCATATATTTT | CASSLETGASSGNTIYF
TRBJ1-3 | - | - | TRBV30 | TGTGCCGTCCTTCCGAGGGACGGCGTCTCTGGAAACACCATATATTTT | CAVLPRDGVSGNTIYF
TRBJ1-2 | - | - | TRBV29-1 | TGCAGCGTTGAAGACAGTAACTATGACCACACCTTC | CSVEDSNYDHTF
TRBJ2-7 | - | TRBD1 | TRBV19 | TGTGCCAGTAGTGAACGGACAGGGCACTACGAGCAGTACTTC | CASSERTGHYEQYF
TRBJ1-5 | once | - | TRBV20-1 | TGCAGTGCTAGAGCGGGAGGCAGGGTCTCCGAGCATTTT | CSARAGGRVSEHF
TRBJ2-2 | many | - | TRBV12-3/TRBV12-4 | TGTGCCAGCAGTCCCCAGTCCGGGGAGCTGTTTTTT | CASSPQSGELFF
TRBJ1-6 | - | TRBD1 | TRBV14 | TGTGCCAGCAGCCGACGGACAGGGACTTACCTCCACTTT | CASSRRTGTYLHF
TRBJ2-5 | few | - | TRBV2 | TGTGCCAGCACTAACGGCCACCTACAAGAGACCCAGTACTTC | CASTNGHLQETQYF